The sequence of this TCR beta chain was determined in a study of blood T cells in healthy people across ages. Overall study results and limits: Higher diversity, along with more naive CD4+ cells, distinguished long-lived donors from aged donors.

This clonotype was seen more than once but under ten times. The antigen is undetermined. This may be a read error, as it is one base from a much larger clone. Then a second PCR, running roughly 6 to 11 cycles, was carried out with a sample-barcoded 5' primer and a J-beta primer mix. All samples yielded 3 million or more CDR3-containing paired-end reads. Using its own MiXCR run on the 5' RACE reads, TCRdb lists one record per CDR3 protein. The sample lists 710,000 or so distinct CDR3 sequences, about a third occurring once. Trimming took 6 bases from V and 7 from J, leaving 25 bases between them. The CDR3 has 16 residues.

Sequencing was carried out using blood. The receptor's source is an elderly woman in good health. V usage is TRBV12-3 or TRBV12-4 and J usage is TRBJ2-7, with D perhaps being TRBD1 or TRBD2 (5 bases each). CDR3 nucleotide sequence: TGTGCCAGCAGACCCCAGTCCCGGGGCCACGACAATGAGCAGTACTTC. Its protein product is CASRPQSRGHDNEQYF.